This T cell receptor (beta chain) was captured by sequencing in a study of control samples from healthy donors and cancer patients. The CDR3 contains 16 residues. V lost 0 bases and J lost 5, with 13 bases in between. Germline V gene data show CDR1 as KGHSH and CDR2 as LQKENI. The data were produced by immunoSEQ multiplex PCR, yet TCRdb's version contains in-frame clones alone and is incomplete. Among fewer than 40,000 clones listed, approximately 93% were seen once. V usage is TRBV18 and J usage is TRBJ2-2; no clear D. The receptor was isolated from a man in his forties with colorectal cancer. The source material was PBMCs. The CDR3 sequence is CASSPPSGMRTGELFF. Written as DNA, the CDR3 is TGTGCCAGCTCACCACCGTCTGGGATGAGGACCGGGGAGCTGTTTTTT.